Given below is one T cell receptor beta chain in context. Authors' data handling: Reference gene primers were amplified, and this amplification served to estimate nucleated cell counts. Only in-frame clones appear in the TCRdb table, and some are missing; sequencing was by immunoSEQ multiplex PCR. Clone size and the V and J calls come from that table; the DNA yielded D and trimming. Among roughly 300,000 clones listed, 89% were seen once. The CDR3 contains 15 residues. CDR1 is SEHNR and CDR2 is FQNEAQ in the germline V gene (reference sequence). Trimming removed 0 bases from V and 5 bases from J, with 8 bases in between. This specimen belongs to a study of blood T cell repertoires in COVID-19. Whole-study context: Samples came from the United States, Italy and Spain, spanning acute and convalescent COVID-19. In each case, the material was cDNA or gDNA derived from T cells, B-cell-depleted T cells, or PBMCs.

The chain employs TRBV7-9 and TRBJ1-6; no clear D gene. The receptor was derived from a man between 18 and 29 years old who had recovered from COVID-19. Input material: peripheral blood. The CDR3 nucleotides are TGTGCCAGCAGCTTAGCCCTCGGGGATAATTCACCCCTCCACTTT. Amino acids: CASSLALGDNSPLHF.